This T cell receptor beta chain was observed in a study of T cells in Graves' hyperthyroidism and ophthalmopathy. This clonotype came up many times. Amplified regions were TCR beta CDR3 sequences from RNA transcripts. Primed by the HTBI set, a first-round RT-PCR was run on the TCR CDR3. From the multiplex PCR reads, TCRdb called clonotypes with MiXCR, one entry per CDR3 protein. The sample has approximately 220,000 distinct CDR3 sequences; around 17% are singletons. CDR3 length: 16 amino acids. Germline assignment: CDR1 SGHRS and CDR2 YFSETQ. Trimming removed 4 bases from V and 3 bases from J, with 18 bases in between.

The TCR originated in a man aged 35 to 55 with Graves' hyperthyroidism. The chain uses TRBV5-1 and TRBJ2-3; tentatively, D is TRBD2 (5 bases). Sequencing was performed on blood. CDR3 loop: CASSEGADQWTDTQYF. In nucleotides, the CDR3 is TGCGCCAGCAGCGAGGGCGCGGACCAGTGGACAGATACGCAGTATTTT. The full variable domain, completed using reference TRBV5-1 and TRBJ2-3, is KAGVTQTPRYLIKTRGQQVTLSCSPISGHRSVSWYQQTPGQGLQFLFEYFSETQRNKGNFPGRFSGRQFSNSRSEMNVSTLELGDSALYLCASSEGADQWTDTQYFGPGTRLTVL.